This T cell receptor (beta chain) was recovered during a study of regulatory T cells in long-lasting Graves disease. V shed 4 bases, J shed 6 bases, and the junction held 8 bases outside the gene matches. Germline V gene lookup returns CDR1 PRHDT and CDR2 FYEKMQ (reference sequence). The CDR3 extends over 15 amino acids. This clonotype came up a few times. Its antigen remains unidentified. In building TCR beta libraries, iRepertoire HTBI primers were used together with Arm-PCR of CDR3 regions. Original handling: In the combined samples, 62 TRBV and under 15 TRBJ segments were identified. TCRdb itself ran the multiplex PCR reads through MiXCR, one entry per CDR3 protein. The V and J calls reflect TCRdb's pipeline rather than the authors' work. The sample holds 450,000 to 700,000 distinct CDR3 sequences, roughly 14% seen once. As to time point: newly diagnosed GD, antithyroid drugs for less than 3 months. PBMC RNA served as the TCR library source.

The study, taken as a whole, reports: There was favoring of TRBV28, TRBJ1-2 and TRBJ2-5 in persistent disease.

This sample also appeared in a second study, on T cells in Graves' hyperthyroidism and ophthalmopathy. That publication notes: The HTBI set primed first-round TCR CDR3 RT-PCR. Ophthalmopathy, as predicted by the model, came a median roughly 6.3 months after the prediction.

The receptor was derived from a young man with Graves disease. This chain links TRBV13 with TRBJ2-7; 11 bases agree with TRBD2. This specimen was peripheral blood mononuclear cells (PBMCs), taken at new diagnosis, from a patient treated with antithyroid drugs. CDR3 amino acids: CASSSQRSGRVEQYF. CDR3 bases: TGTGCCAGCAGCTCCCAGCGTAGCGGGAGGGTCGAGCAGTACTTC.